Sequencing of this T cell receptor (beta chain) was carried out in a study of TIL therapy for anti-PD-1-resistant metastatic lung cancer. On the study more broadly: By whole-exome sequencing, median non-synonymous tumor mutation burden was approximately 1.6 mutations per megabase. Study-wide points: The baseline peripheral repertoire was partially replaced by infused TIL clonotypes that later decayed.

V dropped 0 bases and J dropped 2 bases, with 7 bases sitting between them. The germline CDR1 and CDR2 sequences are LNHNV and YYDKDF (reference sequence). This CDR3 has 14 residues. Stated time point: pre-treatment sample, taken before nivolumab and TIL therapy. Sequencing used immunoSEQ v3. Some clones are missing from TCRdb's copy, which holds only in-frame ones; the method was immunoSEQ multiplex PCR. The table has under 65,000 clones, 80% to 90% seen once. Of note for this clone: What it binds is not known.

This sequence originates from a person aged 25 to 85 with non-small cell lung cancer. Sequencing was performed on blood, taken at baseline. The chain employs TRBV15 and TRBJ2-5, with TRBD2 as a possible D gene (5 bases). In DNA form, the CDR3 reads TGTGCCACCAGCAGAGATCCGGGGCAAGAGACCCAGTACTTC. The encoded protein is CATSRDPGQETQYF.